This T cell receptor (beta chain) was sequenced during a study of identical twins listed by TCRdb under 2016. Background on the whole study: To test whether fetal clonotypes persist, the study used deep sequencing on TCR alpha and beta repertoires from monozygotic twins, unrelated adults of various ages, and cord blood. To rule out contamination, the twin experiments were replicated at different times with different library preparation protocols.

Germline trimming: 6 bases from V, 7 bases from J; junction bases outside gene matches: 12. The CDR3 contains 14 residues, cysteine and phenylalanine counted. The retained sequence is limited to the CDR3, 42 bases, with the frame set at the first base. The germline V gene (reference sequence) supplies CDR1 DFQATT and CDR2 SNEGSKA. All donors were healthy Caucasians. Three unrelated non-twin adults were also sequenced: a male aged 18 to 30, a male aged 50 to 60 and a female aged 50 to 60. Using Miltenyi CD45RO+ enrichment and human naive T-cell isolation kits, memory (CD45RO+) and naive T cells were isolated from PBMC. This clonotype was seen ten or more times. Its binding antigen is unknown. One base away there is no much larger clone; base qualities are not given. Overall study outcomes, separate from this receptor: Recombination models systematically underestimated out-of-frame TCR alpha sharing in monozygotic twins but agreed with sharing between unrelated individuals. Because the same donors could not be followed over many years, the conclusions depended on cross-sectional statistical analysis. Abundant cord blood beta clonotypes carried fewer insertions; young adult naive repertoires showed a weaker similar trend, while memory repertoires showed none. Out-of-frame TCR alpha sequences shared between twins showed an excess of low generation-probability sequences compared with coincidental sharing between unrelated individuals. Invariant T cells such as MAIT and iNKT could partly confound zero-insertion analyses, although diverse VJ usage argued against such confounding for most clonotypes. A weaker excess of twin sharing was found in beta out-of-frame sequences because the signal-to-noise ratio was lowered by fewer shared sequences.

Receptor libraries were prepared by 5' RACE. Instrument used: Illumina HiSeq 2000. A universal primer binding site was added through template switching, and the final cDNA carried a unique molecular identifier so that TCR cDNA molecules could be counted accurately. Specific primers in the conserved constant-segment region were used to synthesize first-strand cDNA for TCR alpha and beta chains. Each cDNA library was double barcoded, with a SMART-Mk sample barcode plus Illumina barcodes, to control for contamination. TruSeq adapter sequences and Illumina sample barcodes were added in two successive PCR steps. The TCR alpha and beta cDNA libraries were sequenced on the Illumina HiSeq platform using custom primers. The study's processing was this. MiGEC was used to process raw reads and extract unique molecular identifiers, and MiXCR was used to find CDR3 positions. Recombination models were inferred per individual with the repgenHMM and IGoR tools using an EM algorithm. The tcR package in R was used for shared clonotype analysis, with sharing normalized by the product of cloneset sizes. To study raw recombination without the effects of thymic and clonal selection, out-of-frame nonproductive sequences were analyzed. Clones were called with MiXCR by TCRdb after fastp trimmed the public reads at Q25, and only in-frame beta chains were retained. All rows with the same CDR3 protein become a single entry with the most common DNA and genes. V and J calls and clone size were set by TCRdb, not the authors. Counted in this sample were 450,000 or so distinct CDR3 sequences; about a fifth of them appeared once. Roughly an eighth of the sample lies in the top ten.

The receptor was isolated from a man between 50 and 59 years old in good health. The sample taken for sequencing was naive T cells sorted from blood. The sample's cell subset or site label is to be understood as: cells isolated with a human naive T-cell isolation kit. The sequence joins TRBV20-1 to TRBJ2-5; a stretch of 9 junction bases matches TRBD1. The CDR3 has the sequence CSASQGQGRRTQYF. Read as DNA, the sequence is TGCAGTGCCAGCCAGGGACAGGGAAGAAGGACCCAGTACTTC.